These 2 T cell receptor beta chains share one sample of origin, sequenced in a study of Graves' ophthalmopathy and Graves' hyperthyroidism. RNA transcripts provided the template for amplifying TCR beta CDR3 regions. A first-round RT-PCR used HTBI primers, followed by a second-round multiplex PCR. TCRdb passed the multiplex PCR reads through MiXCR, listing each CDR3 protein once. The profile shows about 420,000 distinct CDR3 sequences, more than 20% of them singletons. Material: peripheral blood. Receptors were obtained from a woman aged 18-29 years with stable Graves' hyperthyroidism.

This clonotype is a singleton in its sample. V usage is TRBV7-9 and J usage is TRBJ1-1; D remains ambiguous. V was clipped by 5 bases and J by 1 base, with 8 bases between them. The germline V gene encodes CDR1 SEHNR and CDR2 FQNEAQ (reference sequence). This CDR3 is 13 amino acids long. The CDR3 bases are TGTGCCAGCAGCCGCAGTTGGAACACTGAAGCTTTCTTT. It codes for CASSRSWNTEAFF.

This clonotype was detected many times. The chain carries TRBV3-1 and TRBJ2-7, with a possible D match to TRBD1 (7 bases). CDR1 LGHDT and CDR2 YNNKEL come from the germline V gene (reference sequence). The CDR3 runs to 16 residues. V was shortened by 4 bases and J by 5 bases, with 21 bases between the two germline ends. CDR3 sequence: CASSPYPDRDWNEQYF. The CDR3 nucleotides are TGTGCCAGCAGCCCTTACCCCGACAGGGACTGGAACGAGCAGTACTTC.